These 5 T cell receptor beta chains were sequenced from one sample in a study of human CD8 memory T cell subsets (dated by TCRdb to the early 2020s). A Human TCR Profiling Kit was used to prepare UMI-labeled 5' RACE TCRbeta libraries. After the reads were reprocessed by TCRdb, one entry was made per CDR3 protein sequence, with no DNA. This sample's table lists about 20,000 distinct CDR3 sequences. The top ten constitute roughly 5% of the sample. Sequencing was performed on CD8+ T cells from PBMCs. The source is a human donor in good health.

This chain links TRBV18 with TRBJ2-5. In germline, CDR1 is KGHSH, CDR2 LQKENI. This CDR3 has 13 amino acids. The CDR3 sequence is CASSPIKGETQYF.

J is TRBJ2-1 and V is TRBV7-6; the TCRdb D gene call, TRBD1, has no DNA to confirm it. The germline CDR1 and CDR2 sequences are SGHVS and FNYEAQ. The CDR3 runs to 16 residues. The CDR3 here is CASSLVWDRGMHEQFF.

The chain links TRBV5-5 to TRBJ1-1. The CDR3 has 14 residues. The germline V gene has CDR1 SGHKS and CDR2 YYEKEE (reference sequence). CDR3 loop: CASSLALVFTEAFF.

V usage is TRBV28 and J usage is TRBJ2-1; TCRdb's D gene call, TRBD1, goes unchecked for lack of DNA. CDR3 length: 14 residues. Germline CDR1 MDHEN, CDR2 SYDVKM. The CDR3 region is CASSLSSTASEQFF.

V usage is TRBV28 and J usage is TRBJ1-5; no DNA is available, so the TRBD1 call from TCRdb remains unchecked. Germline-derived CDR1 and CDR2 are MDHEN and SYDVKM. The CDR3 length is 15 residues. This CDR3 reads CASSLGQHSNQPQHF.